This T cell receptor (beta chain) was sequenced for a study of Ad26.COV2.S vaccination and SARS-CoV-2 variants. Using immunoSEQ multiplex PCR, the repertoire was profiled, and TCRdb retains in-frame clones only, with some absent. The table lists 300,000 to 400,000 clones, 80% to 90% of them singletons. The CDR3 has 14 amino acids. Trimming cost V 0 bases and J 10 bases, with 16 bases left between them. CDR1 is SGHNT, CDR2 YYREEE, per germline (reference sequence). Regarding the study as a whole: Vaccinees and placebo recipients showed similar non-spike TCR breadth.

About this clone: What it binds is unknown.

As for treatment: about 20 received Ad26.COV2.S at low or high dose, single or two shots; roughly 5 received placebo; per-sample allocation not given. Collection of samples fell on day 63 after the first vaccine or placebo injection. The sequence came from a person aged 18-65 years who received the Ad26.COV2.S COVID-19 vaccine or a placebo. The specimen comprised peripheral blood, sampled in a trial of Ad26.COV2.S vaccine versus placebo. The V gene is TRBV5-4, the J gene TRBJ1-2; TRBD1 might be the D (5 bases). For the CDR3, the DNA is TGTGCCAGCAGCTTGGAATTACGGGTCGGGACCTACACCTTC. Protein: CASSLELRVGTYTF.